One and the same sample provided the 24 T cell receptor beta chains below, sequenced in a study of blood T cell repertoires in COVID-19. Profiling relied on immunoSEQ multiplex PCR, and the TCRdb table lists in-frame clones only, not all of them. The sample lists 200,000 to 300,000 clones, more than 90% occurring once. The sample taken for sequencing was peripheral blood. These receptor sequences come from a person aged 18 to 30 with COVID-19, enrolled during active disease.

The table lists this clone with a few counts. The chain couples TRBV4-1 to TRBJ2-7; 7 nucleotides agree with TRBD1. The CDR3 spans 15 residues. Germline lookup yields CDR1 MGHRA and CDR2 YSYEKL. V lost 4 bases and J lost 3; bases outside the gene matches: 9. This CDR3 reads CASSRISGTVYEQYF. In DNA form, the CDR3 reads TGCGCCAGCAGCCGCATTTCCGGGACAGTCTACGAGCAGTACTTC.

CDR3 nucleotide sequence: TGTGCCAGCAGGGTCACCGGGACTATCGACAATGAGCAGTTCTTC. Translated, it gives CASRVTGTIDNEQFF. V usage is TRBV7-8 and J usage is TRBJ2-1, with 7 bases fitting TRBD2. Germline V gene lookup returns CDR1 SGHVS and CDR2 FQNEAQ. The CDR3 spans 15 residues. With 6 bases clipped from V and 5 bases from J, the junction kept 10 bases outside the gene matches.

The rearrangement uses TRBV11-3 and TRBJ2-2, with a tentative D call TRBD2 (6 bases). CDR3 size: 17 residues. CDR1 is SGHNT, CDR2 YENEEA, per germline. V gave up 1 base and J gave up 2 bases, with 14 bases separating them. The DNA for the CDR3 is TGTGCCAGCAGCTTAGGCGCCCTGGGACTTAACACCGGGGAGCTGTTTTTT. Its protein product is CASSLGALGLNTGELFF.

The V and J genes are TRBV11-2 and TRBJ1-1; D not certain. The CDR3 covers 12 residues. The germline V gene has CDR1 SGHAT and CDR2 FQNNGV. V lost 2 bases and J 6 bases, leaving 7 bases between the germline ends. Here the CDR3 reads CASSLRSPEAFF. CDR3 bases: TGTGCCAGCAGCTTAAGGAGTCCTGAAGCTTTCTTT.

V is TRBV29-1 and J is TRBJ2-7; D possibly corresponds to TRBD2 (5 bases). V was shortened by 4 bases and J by 5 bases, with 15 bases between the two germline ends. Germline CDR1 SQVTM, CDR2 ANQGSEA. The CDR3 sequence is 13 residues long. The CDR3 nucleotides read TGCAGCGTTGGTGGTCCCGAGGGCCACGAGCAGTACTTC. It yields the protein CSVGGPEGHEQYF.

The J gene is TRBJ1-1, the V gene TRBV27, with a tentative D call TRBD1 (6 bases). This CDR3 spans 13 amino acids. Between the trimmed V and J ends, which lost 6 bases and 6 bases, there was a span of 14 bases. CDR1 and CDR2 (germline): MNHEY, SMNVEV (reference sequence). The DNA for the CDR3 is TGTGCCAGCAGCCCCGTATCAGGGGCTGAAGCTTTCTTT. Residues: CASSPVSGAEAFF.

V is TRBV6-5 and J is TRBJ1-1; D might be TRBD1 (5 bases). CDR3 length: 15 residues. Trimming removed 8 bases at V and 4 bases at J, with 20 bases between. Looked up from germline, CDR1 is MNHEY and CDR2 is SVGAGI. Written as DNA, the CDR3 is TGTGCCAGCCTTCCGACAGTTATCGAAAGCACTGAAGCTTTCTTT. Protein: CASLPTVIESTEAFF.

The gene calls are TRBV2 and TRBJ2-7; D is unresolved. The CDR3 runs to 12 residues. CDR1 and CDR2 (germline): SNHLY, FYNNEI. Trimming cost V 3 bases and J 3 bases, with 6 bases left between them. This CDR3 reads CASSDFRYEQYF. CDR3 sequence (DNA): TGTGCCAGCAGTGACTTTCGCTACGAGCAGTACTTC.

The J gene is TRBJ2-5, the V gene TRBV9; 11 bases match TRBD2. CDR3 length: 20 amino acids. With 0 bases clipped from V and 1 base from J, the junction kept 14 bases outside the gene matches. The germline V gene has CDR1 SGDLS and CDR2 YYNGEE. The CDR3 protein is CASSVGVRSRLAGSQETQYF. CDR3 bases: TGTGCCAGCAGCGTAGGTGTCCGGAGTCGACTAGCGGGATCCCAAGAGACCCAGTACTTC.

CDR3 amino acids: CASSAGLAGSLSYEQYF. The CDR3 bases are TGTGCCAGCAGCGCCGGACTAGCGGGGTCTCTGTCCTACGAGCAGTACTTC. The V call is TRBV5-4, the J call TRBJ2-7; 12 nucleotides agree with TRBD2. Trimming took 4 bases from V and 1 from J; bases not matched to a gene: 9. Germline V gene data show CDR1 as SGHNT and CDR2 as YYREEE (reference sequence). The length of the CDR3 is 17 residues.

V and J are TRBV28 and TRBJ1-6; D perhaps matches TRBD1 (6 bases). Germline CDR1 MDHEN, CDR2 SYDVKM. CDR3 size: 16 residues. V was trimmed by 7 bases and J by 0 bases, leaving 13 bases between them. The CDR3 here is CASTVADSSYNSPLHF. The CDR3 nucleotides are TGTGCCAGCACCGTGGCGGACAGCTCCTATAATTCACCCCTCCACTTT.

The chain carries TRBV7-2 and TRBJ1-2; 7 bases match TRBD1. V dropped 5 bases and J dropped 1; count of bases not matched to a gene: 4. The CDR3 consists of 14 residues. Per the germline V gene, CDR1 is SGHTA and CDR2 is FQGNSA. CDR3 sequence (DNA): TGTGCCAGCAGCAAGACAGGGAATAACTATGGCTACACCTTC. Protein: CASSKTGNNYGYTF.

The chain carries TRBV5-6 and TRBJ2-7; 8 bases are a match to TRBD1. The CDR3 is made up of 13 amino acids. From germline, CDR1 is SGHDT and CDR2 YYEEEE. V lost 0 bases and J lost 6; bases outside the gene matches: 2. CDR3 coding DNA: TGTGCCAGCAGCTTGGCGGACAGGGTCGAGCAGTACTTC. Encoded protein: CASSLADRVEQYF.

This clone has just one count. The chain is built from TRBV6-6 and TRBJ2-1, with D possibly being TRBD2 (5 bases). Trimming shortened V by 6 bases and J by 7 bases, and 10 bases separated the two germline ends. The germline V gene encodes CDR1 MNHNY and CDR2 SVGAGI (reference sequence). The CDR3 spans 12 residues. CDR3 in DNA: TGTGCCAGCAGGAGCGGAACAAATGAGCAGTTCTTC. The encoded protein is CASRSGTNEQFF.

The J gene is TRBJ2-3, the V gene TRBV5-4; possible D gene TRBD2, 6 bases. The CDR3 has 15 residues. V was pared by 7 bases and J by 2 bases, with 17 bases between. Germline values: CDR1 SGHNT, CDR2 YYREEE (reference sequence). CDR3 amino acids: CASPARGLATDTQYF. CDR3 coding DNA: TGTGCCAGCCCCGCAAGGGGACTGGCCACAGATACGCAGTATTTT.

The chain uses TRBV5-1 and TRBJ1-1, with TRBD1 matching over 8 bases. The V segment lost 3 bases and the J segment 6 bases; nucleotides outside the gene matches: 7. This CDR3 has 14 amino acids. Germline V gene lookup returns CDR1 SGHRS and CDR2 YFSETQ. CDR3 protein: CASSSAGGRAEAFF. The CDR3 DNA is TGCGCCAGCAGCTCGGCAGGGGGCAGAGCTGAAGCTTTCTTT.

This chain links TRBV5-6 with TRBJ2-5, with 8 bases lining up with TRBD1. The germline V gene has CDR1 SGHDT and CDR2 YYEEEE. This CDR3 has 18 amino acids. Unmatched junction bases numbered 12, after V lost 0 bases and J lost 2 bases. The CDR3 coding sequence is TGTGCCAGCAGCTTGGTCGTAGGGGGACAGGTGCCACAAGAGACCCAGTACTTC. Protein product: CASSLVVGGQVPQETQYF.

This chain uses TRBV25-1 with TRBJ1-6, with D hard to call. The ends were cut back, 3 bases at V and 9 bases at J, with 12 bases in the middle. Germline V gene sequence: CDR1 MGHDK, CDR2 SYGVNS. The CDR3 covers 14 residues. The DNA for the CDR3 is TGTGCCAGCAGTGATGGCCATTCCGCTTCACCCCTCCACTTT. Translated: CASSDGHSASPLHF.

The genes are TRBV19 and TRBJ1-1, with D unresolved. Germline lookup yields CDR1 LNHDA and CDR2 SQIVND (reference sequence). The germline V and J ends were trimmed by 9 bases and 4 bases, with 15 bases remaining between them. CDR3 length equals 13 residues. CDR3 region: CASLAAAPTEAFF. CDR3 nucleotide sequence: TGTGCCAGCCTTGCGGCGGCTCCCACTGAAGCTTTCTTT.

The V and J genes are TRBV19 and TRBJ2-7; 9 bases agree with TRBD1. The CDR3 runs 14 residues. Looked up from germline, CDR1 is LNHDA and CDR2 is SQIVND (reference sequence). With 6 bases clipped from V and 2 bases from J, the junction kept 5 bases outside the gene matches. CDR3 nucleotides: TGTGCCAGTAGGGAGACAGGGGGGACCTACGAGCAGTACTTC. This encodes CASRETGGTYEQYF. Based on the CDR3 plus reference TRBV19 and TRBJ2-7, the full variable domain is DGGITQSPKYLFRKEGQNVTLSCEQNLNHDAMYWYRQDPGQGLRLIYYSQIVNDFQKGDIAEGYSVSREKKESFPLTVTSAQKNPTAFYLCASRETGGTYEQYFGPGTRLTVT.

This clone showed up just once. The chain couples TRBV24-1 to TRBJ2-7, with D maybe TRBD2 (5 bases). With 9 bases removed from V and 3 bases from J, the gap between germline ends came to 14 bases. The CDR3 runs to 13 residues. Per the germline V gene, CDR1 is KGHDR and CDR2 is SFDVKD. The DNA of the CDR3 is TGTGCCACCCGGGGTGACAACCTCTACGAGCAGTACTTC. Its translation: CATRGDNLYEQYF.

This chain connects TRBV6-6 to TRBJ1-2, with D perhaps matching TRBD1 (6 bases). V gave up 5 bases and J gave up 8 bases, with 36 bases separating them. The CDR3 contains 20 residues. Germline CDR1 and CDR2: MNHNY and SVGAGI (reference sequence). The CDR3 DNA follows: TGTGCCAGCAGTCCCCACAAGATGAGGCAGGGGAAAGAAAGAGCGAGGGGCTACACCTTC. It yields the protein CASSPHKMRQGKERARGYTF.

The chain couples TRBV29-1 to TRBJ2-1, with 7 bases aligning to TRBD1. The V segment lost 7 bases and the J segment 9 bases; nucleotides outside the gene matches: 9. Germline values: CDR1 SQVTM, CDR2 ANQGSEA. The CDR3 has 12 residues. CDR3 bases: TGCAGCGGTGGAACAGGGGCCGGTGAGCAGTTCTTC. Protein: CSGGTGAGEQFF.

The chain employs TRBV7-6 and TRBJ2-2; 7 bases are a match to TRBD2. V gave up 1 base and J gave up 6 bases; unmatched junction bases: 8. The CDR3 contains 16 residues. In germline, CDR1 is SGHVS, CDR2 FNYEAQ. CDR3 loop: CASSLETSSFPGELFF. In DNA form, the CDR3 reads TGTGCCAGCAGCTTAGAGACTAGCTCTTTCCCCGGGGAGCTGTTTTTT.